Detailed here is one T cell receptor beta chain. Some clones are missing from TCRdb's copy, which holds only in-frame ones; the method was immunoSEQ multiplex PCR. This table has about 210,000 clones, 65% to 90% appearing once. The entry originates in a study of blood T cell repertoires in COVID-19. Study summary: Sample material is recorded as cDNA or gDNA derived from T cells, B-cell-depleted T cells, or PBMCs.

V was cut by 8 bases and J by 10 bases, with 12 bases left in between. The germline V gene encodes CDR1 SNHLY and CDR2 FYNNEI. The CDR3 contains 12 residues. This receptor was taken from a woman in her 30s who had been exposed to COVID-19. Sequencing was done on a sample of PBMCs or T cells enriched from blood (not recorded which). The chain joins TRBV2 to TRBJ1-6; D uncertain. CDR3 DNA: TGTGCCAGCGGAGACGGAAGGTCACCCCTCCACTTT. This codes for CASGDGRSPLHF.